A single sample is the source of the 17 T cell receptor beta chains below, sequenced in a study of blood T cell repertoires in COVID-19. Assay: immunoSEQ multiplex PCR; the TCRdb copy retains only in-frame clones and omits some. This sample has 150,000 or so clones; approximately 87% occur once, and the top ten carry 10% to 13%. The sequenced sample was peripheral blood. The receptors here all came from a woman in her seventies with COVID-19, enrolled during active disease.

The rearrangement joins TRBV19 to TRBJ2-3; the D gene is possibly TRBD2 (7 bases). Per the germline V gene, CDR1 is LNHDA and CDR2 is SQIVND (reference sequence). The CDR3 covers 16 residues. The ends were cut back, 6 bases at V and 2 bases at J, with 18 bases in the middle. CDR3 DNA: TGTGCCAGTAGGGGGGAGGGGGATCCGTACACAGATACGCAGTATTTT. Its translation: CASRGEGDPYTDTQYF. The variable domain in full, with the rest retrieved from reference TRBV19 and TRBJ2-3, is DGGITQSPKYLFRKEGQNVTLSCEQNLNHDAMYWYRQDPGQGLRLIYYSQIVNDFQKGDIAEGYSVSREKKESFPLTVTSAQKNPTAFYLCASRGEGDPYTDTQYFGPGTRLTVL.

This chain links TRBV7-2 with TRBJ1-5; D gene ambiguous. There are 13 residues in the CDR3. Per germline, CDR1 SGHTA and CDR2 FQGNSA. Trimming pared 2 bases from V and 1 base from J, leaving 3 bases between. In DNA form, the CDR3 reads TGTGCCAGCAGCTTACGGAGCAATCAGCCCCAGCATTTT. Its protein product is CASSLRSNQPQHF.

The gene calls are TRBV5-1 and TRBJ2-5, with 7 positions matching TRBD1. Unmatched junction bases numbered 5, after V lost 2 bases and J lost 7 bases. Germline CDR1 reads SGHRS; CDR2 reads YFSETQ. The CDR3 has 13 amino acids. CDR3 DNA: TGCGCCAGCAGCTTCCAGGGGGTTGGGACCCAGTACTTC. Translated, it gives CASSFQGVGTQYF.

Here the CDR3 reads CASSVAGDRTNTEAFF. The CDR3 region has the DNA TGTGCCAGCAGCGTAGCCGGGGACAGGACGAACACTGAAGCTTTCTTT. The rearrangement uses TRBV9 and TRBJ1-1, with 8 bases matching TRBD1. The germline V gene encodes CDR1 SGDLS and CDR2 YYNGEE. This CDR3 contains 16 residues. Trimming cost V 0 bases and J 1 base; bases outside gene matches: 5.

The rearrangement links TRBV7-9 to TRBJ2-5; D unresolved. Trimming removed 5 bases at V and 3 bases at J, with 4 bases between. Germline values: CDR1 SEHNR, CDR2 FQNEAQ (reference sequence). This CDR3 comprises 11 residues. CDR3 protein: CASSEKETQYF. The CDR3 DNA sequence: TGTGCCAGCAGCGAGAAAGAGACCCAGTACTTC. Filled out from reference TRBV7-9 and TRBJ2-5, the complete variable domain reads DTGVSQNPRHKITKRGQNVTFRCDPISEHNRLYWYRQTLGQGPEFLTYFQNEAQLEKSRLLSDRFSAERPKGSFSTLEIQRTEQGDSAMYLCASSEKETQYFGPGTRLLVL.

This clone was seen a few times. The genes are TRBV5-4 and TRBJ1-1; TRBD1 matches 7 bases. Germline values: CDR1 SGHNT, CDR2 YYREEE (reference sequence). With 4 bases clipped from V and 6 bases from J, the junction kept 18 bases outside the gene matches. The CDR3 extends over 17 amino acids. The CDR3 here is CASSPRQGSVLSSEAFF. CDR3 nucleotide sequence: TGTGCCAGCAGCCCACGACAGGGAAGTGTGTTAAGCTCTGAAGCTTTCTTT.

V and J are TRBV28 and TRBJ2-1, with D possibly TRBD1 on 6 matching bases. The CDR3 contains 17 residues. Trimming took off 6 bases at V and 0 bases at J, with 18 bases between the two ends. Looked up from germline, CDR1 is MDHEN and CDR2 is SYDVKM. CDR3 loop: CASSRIFTGSSYNEQFF. The CDR3, as DNA: TGTGCCAGCAGCCGAATCTTTACAGGGAGCTCCTACAATGAGCAGTTCTTC.

The genes are TRBV27 and TRBJ2-3, with D possibly being TRBD2 (7 bases). V was clipped by 5 bases and J by 3 bases, with 15 bases between them. This CDR3 has 15 residues. Germline CDR1 reads MNHEY; CDR2 reads SMNVEV (reference sequence). The CDR3 here is CASSPRGAGTDTQYF. CDR3 sequence (DNA): TGTGCCAGCAGTCCACGGGGGGCCGGGACAGATACGCAGTATTTT.

This chain's CDR3 is CASSAQGLGDEKLFF. Here the CDR3 DNA reads TGTGCCAGCAGTGCTCAGGGATTGGGTGATGAAAAACTGTTTTTT. The chain is built from TRBV2 and TRBJ1-4; D is possibly TRBD1 (5 bases). This CDR3 region has 15 residues. Between the trimmed V and J ends, which lost 4 bases and 6 bases, there was a span of 15 bases. Germline V lookup: CDR1 SNHLY, CDR2 FYNNEI.

The chain is built from TRBV18 and TRBJ2-2; D remains ambiguous. Germline V gene sequence: CDR1 KGHSH, CDR2 LQKENI. V was pared by 1 base and J by 0 bases, with 3 bases between. The CDR3 runs to 14 residues. CDR3: CASSPLTNTGELFF. In nucleotides, the CDR3 is TGTGCCAGCTCACCACTCACGAACACCGGGGAGCTGTTTTTT.

The table lists this clone with a count of one. The V call is TRBV7-3, the J call TRBJ2-3, with 14 bases identical to TRBD2. Germline V gene lookup returns CDR1 SGHTA and CDR2 FQGTGA. The V gene end was trimmed by 5 bases and the J gene end by 11 bases; junction bases not matched to a gene: 6. The CDR3 totals 14 residues. The chain's CDR3 is CASSVGTSGGGQYF. DNA for the CDR3: TGTGCCAGCAGCGTGGGGACTAGCGGGGGCGGGCAGTATTTT.

The chain combines TRBV18 with TRBJ2-7, with 12 positions matching TRBD1. CDR3 length: 15 residues. CDR1 and CDR2 (germline): KGHSH, LQKENI. J lost 5 bases, V lost 6 bases, and 8 bases had no gene match. The chain's CDR3 is CASSRQGQGADEQYF. CDR3 bases: TGTGCCAGCTCGCGTCAGGGACAGGGGGCCGACGAGCAGTACTTC.

This chain connects TRBV4-1 to TRBJ1-6, with D hard to call. V lost 0 bases, J lost 10 bases, and 16 bases lay in between. The germline V gene encodes CDR1 MGHRA and CDR2 YSYEKL. The CDR3 runs to 16 residues. The CDR3, as DNA: TGCGCCAGCAGCCAAGATGAGGGTAGCCATTCCTCACCCCTCCACTTT. The encoded protein is CASSQDEGSHSSPLHF.

This chain connects TRBV28 to TRBJ1-6; 8 bases are shared with TRBD1. V gave up 2 bases and J gave up 6 bases; unmatched junction bases: 6. This CDR3 region has 16 residues. Germline CDR1 MDHEN, CDR2 SYDVKM. The CDR3 DNA reads as TGTGCCAGCAGTTTACCAAGGACAGGGACTAATTCACCCCTCCACTTT. Protein: CASSLPRTGTNSPLHF.

This sequence joins TRBV5-1 and TRBJ1-4; D perhaps matches TRBD1 (5 bases). The CDR3 extends over 14 amino acids. V lost 4 bases to trimming and J lost 6 bases, with 13 bases between them. The germline V gene encodes CDR1 SGHRS and CDR2 YFSETQ. The CDR3 reads CASSPWGGDEKLFF. In DNA, the CDR3 is TGCGCCAGCAGCCCCTGGGGAGGGGATGAAAAACTGTTTTTT.

The V call is TRBV28, the J call TRBJ1-3; 7 bases agree with TRBD1. This CDR3 comprises 15 residues. Germline loops: CDR1 MDHEN, CDR2 SYDVKM. V was pared by 4 bases and J by 3 bases, with 6 bases of the junction left unmatched. DNA of the CDR3: TGTGCCAGCAGTTCGGGACAGCTACGTGGAAACACCATATATTTT. Translation: CASSSGQLRGNTIYF.

This chain joins TRBV19 and TRBJ1-5; TRBD1 might be the D (5 bases). The CDR3 has 14 amino acids. The V gene's germline CDR1 is LNHDA and CDR2 SQIVND (reference sequence). Trimming took off 7 bases at V and 0 bases at J, with 10 bases between the two ends. DNA of the CDR3: TGTGCCAGTACGGGGGGATATAGCAATCAGCCCCAGCATTTT. It translates to CASTGGYSNQPQHF. The variable domain in full, with the rest retrieved from reference TRBV19 and TRBJ1-5, is DGGITQSPKYLFRKEGQNVTLSCEQNLNHDAMYWYRQDPGQGLRLIYYSQIVNDFQKGDIAEGYSVSREKKESFPLTVTSAQKNPTAFYLCASTGGYSNQPQHFGDGTRLSIL.